This T cell receptor beta chain was obtained from a study of T cells in Graves' hyperthyroidism and ophthalmopathy. Amplified TCR beta CDR3 regions derived from RNA transcripts. First-round RT-PCR with HTBI primers amplified the TCR CDR3 region. MiXCR, run by TCRdb on the multiplex PCR reads, gives a single entry per CDR3 protein. The table lists approximately 520,000 distinct CDR3 sequences, about 24% of them singletons, with about 11% in the top ten. The germline V gene has CDR1 SGHRS and CDR2 YFSETQ. The CDR3 totals 16 residues. Trimming took 2 bases from V and 2 from J, leaving 11 bases between them. Patients affected by ophthalmopathy presented a Clinical Activity Score of at least 3, a NOSPECS grade of at least 4, and disease duration below 3 months. This clonotype was counted between two and nine times.

Sequenced sample: blood. The chain links TRBV5-1 to TRBJ2-6, with D unresolved. The source of this sequence is a woman under 40 with Graves' ophthalmopathy. The CDR3 coding sequence is TGCGCCAGCAGCTTACCACAGATAACTGGGGCCAACGTCCTGACTTTC. Translation: CASSLPQITGANVLTF.